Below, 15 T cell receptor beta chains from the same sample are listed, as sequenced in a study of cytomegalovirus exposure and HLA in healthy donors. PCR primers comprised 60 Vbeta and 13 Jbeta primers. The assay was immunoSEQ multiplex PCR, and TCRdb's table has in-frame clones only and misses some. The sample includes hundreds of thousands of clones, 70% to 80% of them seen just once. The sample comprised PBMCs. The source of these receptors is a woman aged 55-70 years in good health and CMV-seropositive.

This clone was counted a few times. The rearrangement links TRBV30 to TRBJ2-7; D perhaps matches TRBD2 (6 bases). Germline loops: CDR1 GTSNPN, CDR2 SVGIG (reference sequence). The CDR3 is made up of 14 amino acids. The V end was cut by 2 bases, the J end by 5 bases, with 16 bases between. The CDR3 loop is CAWSRDFRTNEQYF. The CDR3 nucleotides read TGTGCCTGGAGTAGGGACTTCCGGACCAACGAGCAGTACTTC.

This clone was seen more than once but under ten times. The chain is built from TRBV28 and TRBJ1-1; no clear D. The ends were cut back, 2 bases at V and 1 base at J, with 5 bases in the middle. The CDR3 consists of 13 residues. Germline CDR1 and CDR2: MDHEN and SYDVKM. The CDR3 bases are TGTGCCAGCAGTTTAACGGGGAACACTGAAGCTTTCTTT. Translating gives CASSLTGNTEAFF.

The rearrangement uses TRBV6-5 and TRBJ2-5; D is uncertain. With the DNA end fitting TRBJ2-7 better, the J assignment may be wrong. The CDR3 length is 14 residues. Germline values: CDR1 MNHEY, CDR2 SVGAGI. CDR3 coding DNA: TGTGCCAGCAGCCCCCCGACTCCTGACTACGAGCAGTACTTC. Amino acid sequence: CASSPPTPDYEQYF.

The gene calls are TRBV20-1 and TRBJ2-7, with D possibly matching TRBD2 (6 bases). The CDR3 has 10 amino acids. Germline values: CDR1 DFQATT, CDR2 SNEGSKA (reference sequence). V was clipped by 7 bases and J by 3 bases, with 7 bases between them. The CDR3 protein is CSGGVYEQYF. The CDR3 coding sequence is TGCAGTGGGGGGGTCTACGAGCAGTACTTC.

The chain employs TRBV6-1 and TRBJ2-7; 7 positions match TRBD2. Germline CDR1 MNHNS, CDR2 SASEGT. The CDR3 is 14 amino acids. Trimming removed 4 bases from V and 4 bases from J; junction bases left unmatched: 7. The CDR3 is CASSGTSKGYEQYF. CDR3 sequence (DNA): TGTGCCAGCAGTGGGACTAGTAAGGGTTACGAGCAGTACTTC.

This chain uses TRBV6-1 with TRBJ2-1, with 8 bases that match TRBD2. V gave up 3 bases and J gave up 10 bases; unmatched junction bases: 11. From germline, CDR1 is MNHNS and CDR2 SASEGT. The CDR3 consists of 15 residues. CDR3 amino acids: CASSDTGTRIGEQFF. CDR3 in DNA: TGTGCCAGCAGTGACACCGGGACTAGGATCGGAGAGCAGTTCTTC.

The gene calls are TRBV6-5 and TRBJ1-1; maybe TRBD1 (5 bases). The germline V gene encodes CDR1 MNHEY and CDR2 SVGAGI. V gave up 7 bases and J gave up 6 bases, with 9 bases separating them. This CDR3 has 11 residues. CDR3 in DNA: TGTGCCAGCATAGGACAAGCTGAAGCTTTCTTT. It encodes CASIGQAEAFF.

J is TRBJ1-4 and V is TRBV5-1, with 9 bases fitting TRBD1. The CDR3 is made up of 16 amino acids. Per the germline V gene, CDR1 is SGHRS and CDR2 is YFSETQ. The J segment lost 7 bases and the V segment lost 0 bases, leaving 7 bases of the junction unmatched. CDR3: CASSLGPGTGFEKLFF. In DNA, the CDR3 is TGCGCCAGCAGCTTGGGGCCCGGGACAGGGTTTGAAAAACTGTTTTTT.

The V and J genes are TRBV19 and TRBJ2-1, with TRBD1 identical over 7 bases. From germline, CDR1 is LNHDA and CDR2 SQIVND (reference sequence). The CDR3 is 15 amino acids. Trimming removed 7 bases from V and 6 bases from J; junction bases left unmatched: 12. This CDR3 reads CASTDPADRVNEQFF. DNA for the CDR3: TGTGCCAGTACCGATCCGGCTGACAGGGTCAATGAGCAGTTCTTC.

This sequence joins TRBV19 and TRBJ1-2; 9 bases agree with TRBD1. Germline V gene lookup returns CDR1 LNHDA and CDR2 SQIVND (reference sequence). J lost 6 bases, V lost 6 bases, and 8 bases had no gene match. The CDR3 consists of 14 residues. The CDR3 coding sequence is TGTGCCAGTAGGCTCGGACAGGGGATGAATGGCTACACCTTC. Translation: CASRLGQGMNGYTF.

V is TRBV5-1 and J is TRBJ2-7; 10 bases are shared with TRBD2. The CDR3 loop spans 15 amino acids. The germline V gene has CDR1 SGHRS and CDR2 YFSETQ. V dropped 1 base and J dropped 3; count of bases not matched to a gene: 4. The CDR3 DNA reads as TGCGCCAGCAGCTTGCTAGCTAGCGGGAGCTACGAGCAGTACTTC. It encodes CASSLLASGSYEQYF.

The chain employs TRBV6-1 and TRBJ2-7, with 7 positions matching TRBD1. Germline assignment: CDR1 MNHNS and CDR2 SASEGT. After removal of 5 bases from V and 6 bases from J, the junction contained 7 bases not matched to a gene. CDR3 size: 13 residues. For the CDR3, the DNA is TGTGCCAGCAGTTTTCGGACAGGTGGCGAGCAGTACTTC. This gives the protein CASSFRTGGEQYF.

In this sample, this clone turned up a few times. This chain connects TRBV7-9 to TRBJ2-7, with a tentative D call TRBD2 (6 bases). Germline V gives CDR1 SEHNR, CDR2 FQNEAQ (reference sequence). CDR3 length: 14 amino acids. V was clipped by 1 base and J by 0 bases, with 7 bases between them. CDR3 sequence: CASSLGGVSYEQYF. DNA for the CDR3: TGTGCCAGCAGCTTAGGCGGGGTCTCCTACGAGCAGTACTTC.

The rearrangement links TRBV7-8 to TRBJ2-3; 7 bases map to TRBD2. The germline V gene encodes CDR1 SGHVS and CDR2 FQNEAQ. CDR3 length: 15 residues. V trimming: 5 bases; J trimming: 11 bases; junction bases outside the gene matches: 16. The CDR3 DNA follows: TGTGCCAGCAGCCGCGACTACGAAGCGGGGCAGCTGCAGTATTTT. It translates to CASSRDYEAGQLQYF.

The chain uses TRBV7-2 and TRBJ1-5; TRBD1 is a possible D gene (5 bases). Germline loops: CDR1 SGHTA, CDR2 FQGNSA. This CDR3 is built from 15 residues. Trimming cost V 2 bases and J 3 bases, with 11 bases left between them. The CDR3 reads CASSLRGLNNQPQHF. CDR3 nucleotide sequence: TGTGCCAGCAGCTTAAGGGGCCTAAACAATCAGCCCCAGCATTTT.